These 5 T cell receptor beta chains originate from one sample sequenced in a study of monozygotic twins with inflammatory bowel disease. TCRdb reprocessed the 5' RACE reads; each CDR3 protein has one entry and no DNA is given. The sample table sets out 330,000 or so distinct CDR3 sequences. The sequenced sample was blood. The source is a human donor with ulcerative colitis or Crohn's disease, or a healthy co-twin of an affected twin (not recorded which).

The chain recombines TRBV24-1 with TRBJ1-5. Germline V gene data show CDR1 as KGHDR and CDR2 as SFDVKD. This CDR3 comprises 15 residues. CDR3 protein: CATSDSGERNQPQHF.

The genes are TRBV5-4 and TRBJ2-7; TCRdb picks TRBD1, but there is no DNA to check that call. This CDR3 is 16 amino acids long. CDR1 SGHNT and CDR2 YYREEE come from the germline V gene (reference sequence). The CDR3 here is CASSLGSRAWGAEQYF. The whole variable domain, filled in from reference TRBV5-4 and TRBJ2-7, reads ETGVTQSPTHLIKTRGQQVTLRCSSQSGHNTVSWYQQALGQGPQFIFQYYREEENGRGNFPPRFSGLQFPNYSSELNVNALELDDSALYLCASSLGSRAWGAEQYFGPGTRLTVT.

This rearrangement joins TRBV15 to TRBJ2-3. The length of the CDR3 is 13 residues. CDR1 is LNHNV and CDR2 is YYDKDF in the germline V gene (reference sequence). The CDR3 region is CATSRDNANTQYF.

V and J are TRBV5-1 and TRBJ1-6; with no DNA, the TCRdb D assignment of TRBD1 cannot be verified. Germline CDR1 is SGHRS and CDR2 is YFSETQ. The CDR3 consists of 15 residues. The CDR3 here is CASSFGGSNNSPLHF.

The V and J genes are TRBV27 and TRBJ2-3; TCRdb gives TRBD1 as the D gene, but with no DNA this cannot be confirmed. CDR1 is MNHEY and CDR2 is SMNVEV in the germline V gene (reference sequence). CDR3 length equals 18 residues. CDR3 loop: CASSQGTGGLENTDTQYF.